A selection of T cell receptor beta chains follows, all from one sample in a study of shared clonotypes between healthy human individuals. The method was immunoSEQ multiplex PCR; TCRdb's version includes in-frame clones alone and lacks a portion of them. In the table there are around 1.9 million clones, over 85% of which are singletons. The sample taken for sequencing was naive CD8+ T cells from PBMCs. These receptor sequences come from a young man in good health. Some clones in this sample may be carry-over from other donors' samples. The CDR3 runs from the conserved cysteine through the conserved F or W. The D gene is left open where the match is weak. Size values are once, few and many counts, or a class for expanded clones, and some rows have none.

D gene	V gene	clone size	J gene	CDR3 protein	CDR3 DNA
NA	TRBV27	NA	TRBJ1-1	CASSLKGGPFRNTEAFF	TGTGCCAGCAGTTTAAAGGGCGGACCATTCCGAAACACTGAAGCTTTCTTT
NA	TRBV28	NA	TRBJ1-1	CASSFGGLNTEAFF	TGTGCCAGCAGTTTCGGGGGCTTGAACACTGAAGCTTTCTTT
NA	TRBV5-1	NA	TRBJ2-7	CASSPPGVRTVNEQYF	TGCGCCAGCAGCCCCCCCGGGGTCAGGACGGTTAACGAGCAGTACTTC
NA	TRBV27	NA	TRBJ1-2	CASSSTPGMSGYTF	TGTGCCAGCAGTTCGACGCCGGGGATGAGTGGCTACACCTTC
NA	TRBV28	NA	TRBJ2-3	CASSLTIDTQYF	TGTGCCAGCAGTTTGACCATAGATACGCAGTATTTT
TRBD2	TRBV27	NA	TRBJ2-2	CASSLRLAPGELFF	TGTGCCAGCAGTTTAAGACTAGCCCCCGGGGAGCTGTTTTTT
TRBD1	TRBV5-6	NA	TRBJ2-7	CASSFRQGSSYEQYF	TGTGCCAGCAGTTTTAGACAGGGAAGCTCCTACGAGCAGTACTTC
NA	TRBV7-8	once	TRBJ2-5	CKFSLTVLSRETQYF	TGTAAATTTAGTCTGACTGTCCTCAGTAGGGAGACCCAGTACTTC
NA	TRBV6-5	NA	TRBJ1-2	CAISDNFPGYTF	TGTGCCATCAGTGATAATTTTCCTGGCTACACCTTC
NA	TRBV15	NA	TRBJ1-5	CATSRSGSNQPQHF	TGTGCCACCAGCCGGTCGGGTAGCAATCAGCCCCAGCATTTT
NA	TRBV27	NA	TRBJ1-2	CASSLNRDYDGYTF	TGTGCCAGCAGTTTAAATAGGGATTACGATGGCTACACCTTC
NA	TRBV27	NA	TRBJ1-5	CASSLAENQPQHF	TGTGCCAGCAGTTTGGCGGAGAATCAGCCCCAGCATTTT
TRBD2	TRBV19	NA	TRBJ2-2	CASSIEREAPNTGELFF	TGTGCCAGTAGTATTGAGCGGGAGGCACCGAACACCGGGGAGCTGTTTTTT
NA	TRBV4-2	NA	TRBJ2-7	CASSQEFAEAYEQYF	TGTGCCAGCAGCCAAGAATTCGCAGAGGCCTACGAGCAGTACTTC
NA	TRBV16	NA	TRBJ1-3	CASSQSRTPSSGNTIYF	TGTGCCAGCAGCCAATCACGGACACCCAGCTCTGGAAACACCATATATTTT
NA	TRBV27	NA	TRBJ1-1	CASSLYGANTEAFF	TGTGCCAGCAGTTTATACGGCGCGAACACTGAAGCTTTCTTT
NA	TRBV27	NA	TRBJ1-2	CASSLMGSGTYGYTF	TGTGCCAGCAGTTTAATGGGGTCTGGGACCTATGGCTACACCTTC
NA	TRBV28	NA	TRBJ1-1	CASSLPRDGMNTEAFF	TGTGCCAGCAGTTTACCCCGGGACGGCATGAACACTGAAGCTTTCTTT
TRBD2	TRBV9	NA	TRBJ2-2	CASSVAREGILTGELFF	TGTGCCAGCAGCGTAGCGCGGGAGGGCATATTGACCGGGGAGCTGTTTTTT
TRBD1	TRBV5-1	NA	TRBJ2-7	CASSLGGQGTYEQYF	TGCGCCAGCAGCTTGGGGGGACAGGGAACCTACGAGCAGTACTTC
TRBD1	TRBV19	NA	TRBJ1-2	CASSVDRDGYTF	TGTGCCAGTAGTGTTGACAGGGACGGCTACACCTTC
TRBD1	TRBV28	NA	TRBJ2-5	CASSLGRGQETQYF	TGTGCCAGCAGTTTGGGCAGGGGGCAAGAGACCCAGTACTTC